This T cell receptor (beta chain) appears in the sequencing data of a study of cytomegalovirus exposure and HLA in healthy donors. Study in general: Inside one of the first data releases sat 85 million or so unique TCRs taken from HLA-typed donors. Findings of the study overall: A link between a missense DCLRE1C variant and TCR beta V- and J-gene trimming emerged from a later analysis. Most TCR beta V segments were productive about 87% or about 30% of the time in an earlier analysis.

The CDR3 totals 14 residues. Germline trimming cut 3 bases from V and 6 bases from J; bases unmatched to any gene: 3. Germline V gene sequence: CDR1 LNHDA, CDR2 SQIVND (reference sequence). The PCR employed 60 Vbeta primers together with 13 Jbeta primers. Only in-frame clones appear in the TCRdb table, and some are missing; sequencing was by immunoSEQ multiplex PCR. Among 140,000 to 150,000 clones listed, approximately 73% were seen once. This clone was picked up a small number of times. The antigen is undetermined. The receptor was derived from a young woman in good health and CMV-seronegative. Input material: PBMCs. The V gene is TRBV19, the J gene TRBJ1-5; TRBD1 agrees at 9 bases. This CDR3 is CASSIGDRVQPQHF. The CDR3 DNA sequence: TGTGCCAGTAGTATCGGGGACAGGGTTCAGCCCCAGCATTTT. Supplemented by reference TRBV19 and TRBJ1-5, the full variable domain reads DGGITQSPKYLFRKEGQNVTLSCEQNLNHDAMYWYRQDPGQGLRLIYYSQIVNDFQKGDIAEGYSVSREKKESFPLTVTSAQKNPTAFYLCASSIGDRVQPQHFGDGTRLSIL.